This T cell receptor beta chain emerged from a study of T cell responses to AZD1222 COVID-19 vaccine. Whole-study results and caveats: Seropositivity was recorded at baseline in only a handful of AZD1222 recipients.

Using immunoSEQ multiplex PCR, the repertoire was profiled, and TCRdb retains in-frame clones only, with some absent. The data hold 250,000 to 300,000 clones, with approximately 94% observed a single time. The V gene end was trimmed by 2 bases and the J gene end by 6 bases; junction bases not matched to a gene: 7. The V gene's germline CDR1 is KGHSH and CDR2 LQKENI. The CDR3 is 15 residues long. Comment on this clone: Its antigen is unknown.

V and J are TRBV18 and TRBJ2-7, with 10 bases matching TRBD1. This TCR was recovered from an adult who received the AZD1222 COVID-19 vaccine. The input for sequencing was peripheral blood, taken 28 days after the second AZD1222 dose. CDR3 DNA: TGTGCCAGCTCACCATACGGGACAGGGGTGGGCGAGCAGTACTTC. This gives the protein CASSPYGTGVGEQYF.